The T cell receptor (beta chain) described here comes from a study of OX40 agonist ivuxolimab in advanced cancers. General study points: At 0.1 to 3.0 mg/kg and by week 6, clonal expansion occurred in CD4+ and CD8+ blood T cells.

The CDR3 contains 14 residues. The V and J ends lost 4 bases and 4 bases, in that order; junction bases with no gene match: 3. Per germline, CDR1 LGHNA and CDR2 YSLEER. Note on this clone: Its antigen is not known.

Only in-frame clones appear in the TCRdb table, and some are missing; sequencing was by immunoSEQ multiplex PCR. The data hold 15,000 to 20,000 clones, with approximately 80% observed a single time. The chain couples TRBV4-3 to TRBJ2-7; 11 nucleotides line up with TRBD2. The input for sequencing was CD4+ or CD8+ T cells sorted from blood, taken in a trial of the OX40 agonist ivuxolimab. The sequence was collected from an adult with an advanced solid tumor such as melanoma, head and neck, liver or kidney cancer. The CDR3 region has the DNA TGCGCCAGCAGCCCCGGGACTAGCGGTTACGAGCAGTACTTC. Its translation: CASSPGTSGYEQYF.